This T cell receptor (beta chain) was identified in a study of CD8 T cells in Susac syndrome. FACS enriched CD8+ TEMRA cells, while bulk CD8+ and CD4+ were negatively isolated. RNA totalling 0.5 to 1 ug underwent reverse transcription with random hexamers. Amplification of TCR beta CDR3 was carried out by immunoSEQ multiplex PCR, which covered 54 Vbeta and 13 Jbeta segments. TCRdb passed the immunoSEQ multiplex PCR reads through MiXCR, listing each CDR3 protein once. The sample yields roughly 120,000 distinct CDR3 sequences, around 94% seen once. The germline V gene has CDR1 GTSNPN and CDR2 SVGIG (reference sequence). J gave up 9 bases and V 5 bases, and 4 bases lay outside the gene matches. The length of the CDR3 is 12 residues.

This chain joins TRBV30 and TRBJ2-3; TRBD2 matches at 11 bases. Sequencing was performed on CD4+ T cells from PBMCs. This clonotype was obtained from a human donor in good health. The CDR3 bases are TGTGCCTGGGGGACTAGCGGACCCACGCAGTATTTT. Its translation is CAWGTSGPTQYF. Supplemented by reference TRBV30 and TRBJ2-3, the full variable domain reads SQTIHQWPATLVQPVGSPLSLECTVEGTSNPNLYWYRQAAGRGLQLLFYSVGIGQISSEVPQNLSASRPQDRQFILSSKKLLLSDSGFYLCAWGTSGPTQYFGPGTRLTVL.